This TCR beta chain was captured by sequencing in a study of blood T cell repertoires in COVID-19. Across the whole study: Samples taken during acute and convalescent COVID-19 were collected in the United States, Italy and Spain. Sources were T cells, B-cell-depleted T cells, or PBMCs; the material itself was cDNA or gDNA.

This CDR3 has 12 amino acids. The V and J ends lost 4 bases and 14 bases, in that order; junction bases with no gene match: 4. Germline values: CDR1 LGHDT, CDR2 YNNKEL (reference sequence). Original data processing: Estimates of nucleated cell counts were drawn from the amplification of reference gene primers. Assay used: immunoSEQ multiplex PCR; TCRdb lists only in-frame clones, some missing. D and trimming were read from the DNA, whereas the V and J calls and clone size are those reported in that table. This table has 140,000 to 150,000 clones, about nine tenths appearing once. The material sequenced was peripheral blood. The TCR originated in a human donor in a cohort sampled during active COVID-19. The chain carries TRBV3-1 (or the pseudogene TRBV3-2) and TRBJ1-6; 8 bases line up with TRBD1. Here the CDR3 DNA reads TGTGCCAGCAGCCTCGGACAGGGATCCCTCCACTTT. Protein sequence: CASSLGQGSLHF.